These T cell receptor beta chains were read from a single sample in a study of shared clonotypes between healthy human individuals. TCRdb keeps only in-frame clones here, not all; method: immunoSEQ multiplex PCR. The data contain about 2.1 million clones, about 92% of them singletons. What was sequenced was naive CD8+ T cells from PBMCs. The receptors here all came from a man between 18 and 29 years old in good health. Some clones in this sample may be carry-over from other donors' samples. Both conserved end residues are part of each CDR3. The D gene is left open where the match is weak. Only part of the rows carry a size: once, few, many, or a class if the clone is expanded.

clone size	D gene	V gene	J gene	CDR3 protein	CDR3 DNA
.	TRBD2	TRBV9	TRBJ2-1	CASSVRASGSLGSEQFF	TGTGCCAGCAGCGTAAGGGCCAGCGGGAGTTTGGGCAGTGAGCAGTTCTTC
.	.	TRBV27	TRBJ2-1	CASSSMTTSEQFF	TGTGCCAGCAGTTCAATGACCACATCTGAGCAGTTCTTC
once	TRBD1	TRBV27	TRBJ1-2	CASSLSIRGPNYGYTF	TGTGCCAGCAGTTTATCGATAAGGGGGCCAAACTATGGCTACACCTTC
.	.	TRBV28	TRBJ2-7	CASSYFYEQYF	TGTGCCAGCAGTTACTTTTACGAGCAGTACTTC
.	.	TRBV19	TRBJ1-1	CASSIALVRKGTEAFF	TGTGCCAGTAGTATAGCCCTCGTGCGCAAAGGCACTGAAGCTTTCTTT
once	.	TRBV7-9	TRBJ1-2	CASSLLGSFYGYTF	TGTGCCAGCAGCTTACTTGGCAGCTTCTATGGCTACACCTTC
.	.	TRBV4-1	TRBJ2-1	CASSLRGQTSYNEQFF	TGCGCCAGCAGCCTTAGGGGCCAGACCTCCTACAATGAGCAGTTCTTC
.	.	TRBV25-1	TRBJ1-2	CASSPLGMDGYTF	TGTGCCAGCAGTCCCTTGGGGATGGATGGCTACACCTTC
once	.	TRBV4-1	TRBJ2-5	CASSLRRTVTQETQYF	TGCGCCAGCAGCCTCCGGCGAACAGTGACCCAAGAGACCCAGTACTTC
.	TRBD2	TRBV30	TRBJ2-7	CAWSHPGLAYEQYF	TGTGCCTGGAGCCACCCGGGACTAGCTTACGAGCAGTACTTC
once	TRBD2	TRBV4-1	TRBJ2-2	CASSQVGGGVAGGPDTGELFF	TGCGCCAGCAGCCAAGTCGGGGGTGGGGTAGCGGGAGGGCCGGACACCGGGGAGCTGTTTTTT
.	TRBD2	TRBV5-1	TRBJ2-1	CASSLAALAGVRNEQFF	TGCGCCAGCAGCTTGGCCGCTCTAGCGGGAGTCCGCAATGAGCAGTTCTTC
.	.	TRBV7-6	TRBJ1-2	CASSLGPGKVRNLDGYTF	TGTGCCAGCAGCTTAGGCCCCGGGAAGGTGAGGAACCTGGATGGCTACACCTTC
.	TRBD2	TRBV2	TRBJ2-1	CASRPGTSGYNEQFF	TGTGCCAGCAGGCCCGGGACTAGCGGATACAATGAGCAGTTCTTC
.	TRBD2	TRBV15	TRBJ2-7	CATSRGAGGSYEQYF	TGTGCCACCAGCAGAGGGGCGGGGGGCTCCTACGAGCAGTACTTC
.	.	TRBV27	TRBJ1-5	CASGPYSNQPQHF	TGTGCCAGCGGCCCGTATAGCAATCAGCCCCAGCATTTT
.	.	TRBV28	TRBJ2-7	CASSSPPDSPYEQYF	TGTGCCAGCAGTTCTCCCCCCGATTCCCCCTACGAGCAGTACTTC
.	TRBD1	TRBV5-1	TRBJ2-7	CASSLSGGLHEQYF	TGCGCCAGCAGCTTGTCAGGGGGTCTCCACGAGCAGTACTTC
.	.	TRBV6-5	TRBJ2-6	CASTGGGLGANVLTF	TGTGCCAGCACTGGGGGGGGGCTCGGGGCCAACGTCCTGACTTTC
.	TRBD1	TRBV30	TRBJ2-7	CAWSVPTGTGVHRYEQYF	TGTGCCTGGAGTGTACCAACCGGGACAGGGGTTCACCGTTACGAGCAGTACTTC
.	TRBD1	TRBV28	TRBJ1-2	CASSQSGRTGPYGYTF	TGTGCCAGCAGCCAATCCGGGAGGACAGGGCCCTATGGCTACACCTTC
.	.	TRBV25-1	TRBJ1-1	CATREGYTEAFF	TGTGCCACCCGTGAGGGATACACTGAAGCTTTCTTT
.	TRBD1	TRBV5-1	TRBJ2-3	CASSSTGDGADTQYF	TGCGCCAGCAGCTCGACAGGGGATGGGGCAGATACGCAGTATTTT
.	.	TRBV4-1	TRBJ1-1	CASKEGEYLMNTEAFF	TGCGCCAGCAAAGAAGGGGAGTACCTTATGAACACTGAAGCTTTCTTT
.	.	TRBV6-5	TRBJ2-2	CASSYGLVSGELFF	TGTGCCAGCAGTTACGGCCTAGTGTCCGGGGAGCTGTTTTTT
.	TRBD1	TRBV5-1	TRBJ1-1	CASSHRDRVAEAFF	TGCGCCAGCAGCCACCGGGACAGGGTTGCTGAAGCTTTCTTT
.	.	TRBV9	TRBJ2-7	CASSVFGGPSEQYF	TGTGCCAGCAGCGTATTTGGGGGACCCTCGGAGCAGTACTTC
.	.	TRBV19	TRBJ1-1	CASSIIGGNTEAFF	TGTGCCAGTAGTATCATTGGGGGGAACACTGAAGCTTTCTTT
.	TRBD2	TRBV10-1	TRBJ2-7	CASSRERESYEQYF	TGCGCCAGCAGTAGGGAGCGGGAGTCTTACGAGCAGTACTTC
.	.	TRBV10-2	TRBJ2-1	CASSDLGSYNEQFF	TGCGCCAGCAGTGACCTAGGGTCCTACAATGAGCAGTTCTTC
.	TRBD1	TRBV7-9	TRBJ2-7	CASSLSQGERAYEQYF	TGTGCCAGCAGCTTGTCACAGGGGGAGAGAGCCTACGAGCAGTACTTC
.	TRBD1	TRBV2	TRBJ2-7	CASRSGTETYEQYF	TGTGCCAGCAGGTCCGGGACAGAGACCTACGAGCAGTACTTC
.	.	TRBV27	TRBJ2-5	CASTLSWETQYF	TGTGCCAGCACCCTGTCGTGGGAGACCCAGTACTTC
.	TRBD2	TRBV9	TRBJ2-2	CASSGSGTSPNGELFF	TGTGCCAGCAGCGGGTCCGGGACTAGCCCTAACGGGGAGCTGTTTTTT
.	.	TRBV5-1	TRBJ1-2	CASSSHPGEGYYGYTF	TGCGCCAGCAGCTCCCATCCTGGTGAGGGATACTATGGCTACACCTTC
.	.	TRBV2	TRBJ1-1	CASSIIDAVNTEAFF	TGTGCCAGCAGTATTATAGACGCCGTGAACACTGAAGCTTTCTTT
.	.	TRBV15	TRBJ1-5	CATSREEGDQPQHF	TGTGCCACCAGCAGAGAGGAAGGGGATCAGCCCCAGCATTTT
.	.	TRBV7-8	TRBJ2-1	CASSREQVIYNEQFF	TGTGCCAGCAGCCGGGAACAGGTAATCTACAATGAGCAGTTCTTC
.	.	TRBV4-3	TRBJ2-6	CASSQERTGRGTSGANVLTF	TGCGCCAGCAGCCAAGAACGGACAGGGAGGGGAACCTCTGGGGCCAACGTCCTGACTTTC
.	.	TRBV6-6	TRBJ2-7	CASSYNINYEQYF	TGTGCCAGCAGTTACAACATAAACTACGAGCAGTACTTC
once	TRBD1	TRBV29-1	TRBJ1-1	CSVEGVNRGDRANTEAFF	TGCAGCGTTGAAGGAGTAAACCGCGGTGACAGGGCGAACACTGAAGCTTTCTTT
.	TRBD1	TRBV28	TRBJ2-7	CASSPSTGANEQYF	TGTGCCAGCAGTCCCTCGACAGGGGCCAACGAGCAGTACTTC
.	.	TRBV7-8	TRBJ1-2	CASSLEGRGKGGYTF	TGTGCCAGCAGCTTAGAGGGCAGGGGTAAGGGTGGCTACACCTTC